The rows below give T cell receptor beta chains drawn from one sample of a study of T cell responses to AZD1222 COVID-19 vaccine. Generated by immunoSEQ multiplex PCR, the TCRdb table keeps only in-frame clones and is missing some. The data contain 80,000 to 100,000 clones, about 86% of them seen just once; the ten biggest clones take up 6.3%. The starting material was peripheral blood, obtained on day 0 of AZD1222 vaccination. Receptor source: an adult in good health. Both conserved end residues are part of each CDR3. D genes are given only for firm matches. Expanded clones are given a class, and other clones once, few, many or no size at all.

>.|TRBJ2-4|TRBV19|.
TGTGCCAGAGCCAAAAACATTCAGTACTTC
CARAKNIQYF
>TRBD2|TRBJ2-1|TRBV7-9|.
TGTGCCAGCAGAGGACTAGCGGTCTCCTACAATGAGCAGTTCTTC
CASRGLAVSYNEQFF
>TRBD1|TRBJ2-1|TRBV19|.
TGTGCCAGTAGTATCCGGACAGGGGCGCGTATCTACAATGAGCAGTTCTTC
CASSIRTGARIYNEQFF
>.|TRBJ1-5|TRBV5-4|once
TGTGCCAGCAGCTTGATGGCAGTTGGGGGGCGAGGACCCCAGCATTTT
CASSLMAVGGRGPQHF
>.|TRBJ2-1|TRBV4-2|.
TGTGCCAGCAGCCAAGATCCGGGGCGGAATGAGCAGTTCTTC
CASSQDPGRNEQFF
>.|TRBJ2-1|TRBV5-1|once
TGCGCCAGCAGCCTATTCGCCTACAATGAGCAGTTCTTC
CASSLFAYNEQFF
>.|TRBJ1-5|TRBV5-1|few
TGCGCCAGCAGCCCCCTCGGGACGGGCAATCAGCCCCAGCATTTT
CASSPLGTGNQPQHF
>TRBD2|TRBJ2-1|TRBV7-9|.
TGTGCCAGCAGCTTACGGGCGGGGGTCCACAATGAGCAGTTCTTC
CASSLRAGVHNEQFF
>TRBD1|TRBJ2-2|TRBV5-6|once
TGTGCCAGCAGCTTGGACGGACTTGGGACAGGGGTCACCGGGGAGCTGTTTTTT
CASSLDGLGTGVTGELFF
>.|TRBJ1-3|TRBV10-1|once
TGCGCCAGCAGTGACCGGAACTCTGGAAACACCATATATTTT
CASSDRNSGNTIYF
>TRBD2|TRBJ2-1|TRBV10-3|.
TGTGCCATCAGGCAGCCGGGACTAGCTTCCACAGAGCAGTTCTTC
CAIRQPGLASTEQFF
>.|TRBJ2-7|TRBV30|.
TGTGCCTGGAGTGTAGCCATTCAGCAGTACTTC
CAWSVAIQQYF
>.|TRBJ1-1|TRBV19|once
TGTGCCAGTAGTATCGGTCAGACGAACACTGAAGCTTTCTTT
CASSIGQTNTEAFF
>TRBD1|TRBJ2-2|TRBV11-3|once
TGTGCCAGCAGCAAGGGACAGGGGTATGACGGGGAGCTGTTTTTT
CASSKGQGYDGELFF
>.|TRBJ1-5|TRBV6-5|.
TGTGCCAGCATTTTGAGGGGCCCGGATCAGCCCCAGCATTTT
CASILRGPDQPQHF
>.|TRBJ2-7|TRBV3-1/TRBV3-2|.
TGTGCCAGCAGCCAACGCAGCTCCTACGAGCAGTACTTC
CASSQRSSYEQYF
>TRBD1|TRBJ2-6|TRBV19|.
TGTGCCAGTCGACAGGGCCTCCTTGGGGCCAACGTCCTGACTTTC
CASRQGLLGANVLTF
>.|TRBJ1-2|TRBV9|.
TGTGCCAGCAGCGCCCGAGACAGGAATGCTAACTATGGCTACACCTTC
CASSARDRNANYGYTF
>.|TRBJ1-2|TRBV30|few
TGTGCCTGGAGTGTACGAGGCCCTTTCCAGACCTTC
CAWSVRGPFQTF
>TRBD1|TRBJ2-2|TRBV5-1|.
TGCGCCAGCAGCTTGGACGGGACAGGGGACCCCGGGGAGCTGTTTTTT
CASSLDGTGDPGELFF
>TRBD1|TRBJ1-3|TRBV5-1|.
TGCGCCAGCAGCTTGGCCGGACAGGGGGGAAACACCATATATTTT
CASSLAGQGGNTIYF
>TRBD2|TRBJ2-3|TRBV11-2|.
TGTGCCAGCAGCTTAGTTGCGGGGGGGCAAACAGATACGCAGTATTTT
CASSLVAGGQTDTQYF
>.|TRBJ2-3|TRBV5-8|.
TGTGCCAGCAGCTTGTCAGGGCCTGGCACAGATACGCAGTATTTT
CASSLSGPGTDTQYF
>.|TRBJ1-1|TRBV19|few
TGTGCCAGTACCGCCGGGAACACTGAAGCTTTCTTT
CASTAGNTEAFF
>TRBD2|TRBJ2-3|TRBV6-2/TRBV6-3|once
TGTGCCAGCAGTTACTCGATCCGGGAAGCAGCGGGAGGAAACACAGATACGCAGTATTTT
CASSYSIREAAGGNTDTQYF
>.|TRBJ1-1|TRBV6-5|once
TGTGCCAGCAGCTACTCCCGGAGCACTGAAGCTTTCTTT
CASSYSRSTEAFF
>.|TRBJ1-3|TRBV5-1|.
TGCGCCAGCAGCTTGGGCTTACTCGCCTCTGGAAACACCATATATTTT
CASSLGLLASGNTIYF
>.|TRBJ1-4|TRBV27|.
TGTGCCAGCAGTTTCAGGGGAAGAAATGAAAAACTGTTTTTT
CASSFRGRNEKLFF
>.|TRBJ1-2|TRBV19|.
TGTGCCAGTAGTCTGTCTCAGTCCGCCCGGGAGGACTATGGCTACACCTTC
CASSLSQSAREDYGYTF
>TRBD1|TRBJ2-3|TRBV29-1|.
TGCAGCGGTAAGGGGGCTTATACGCAGTATTTT
CSGKGAYTQYF
>.|TRBJ2-6|TRBV3-1/TRBV3-2|.
TGTGCCAGCAGCCAAGGGACATCTGGGGCCAACGTCCTGACTTTC
CASSQGTSGANVLTF
>.|TRBJ1-1|TRBV14|once
TGTGCCAGCAGCCAAAACCCCCAGGGACTGAACACTGAAGCTTTCTTT
CASSQNPQGLNTEAFF
>.|TRBJ1-2|TRBV5-4|.
TGTGCCAGCAGCTCCAGGGGTGGAGGCTACACCTTC
CASSSRGGGYTF
>TRBD1|TRBJ2-7|TRBV10-1|.
TGCGCCAGCAGTGAGTCGAAGGTGGGACAGGGGGCGTACGAGCAGTACTTC
CASSESKVGQGAYEQYF
>.|TRBJ2-1|TRBV19|once
TGTGCCAGTAGTTTCCGAGGAGCCACTACGGGTAGTGAGCAGTTCTTC
CASSFRGATTGSEQFF
>TRBD2|TRBJ2-2|TRBV6-2/TRBV6-3|.
TGTGCCAGCAGCCCCTTCGCGAGCGGGGCCGACATGAACACCGGGGAGCTGTTTTTT
CASSPFASGADMNTGELFF
>.|TRBJ1-4|TRBV7-2|.
TGTGCCAGCAGCCTTAGCCCCATTGAAAAACTGTTTTTT
CASSLSPIEKLFF
>TRBD2|TRBJ2-7|TRBV7-8|.
TGTGCCAGCAGCTCCAACGGACTAGCGGGAGTAGACGAGCAGTACTTC
CASSSNGLAGVDEQYF
>TRBD1|TRBJ2-3|TRBV3-1/TRBV3-2|.
TGTGCCAGCAGCTTCGACAGGGGTGCAGATACGCAGTATTTT
CASSFDRGADTQYF
>.|TRBJ1-5|TRBV19|.
TGTGCCAGTAGTATTGGGGCAGCACGTCGTAGCAATCAGCCCCAGCATTTT
CASSIGAARRSNQPQHF
>.|TRBJ2-1|TRBV10-2|.
TGCGCCAGCAGTGAGTCGTCTGGGAGAAGCTCCTACAATGAGCAGTTCTTC
CASSESSGRSSYNEQFF
>TRBD2|TRBJ2-2|TRBV29-1|.
TGCAGCGTTTCTAGCGGGGGGCCGGGCACCGGGGAGCTGTTTTTT
CSVSSGGPGTGELFF
>.|TRBJ2-7|TRBV7-8|.
TGTGCCAGCAGCTCGGACTCTGGGGGCTCCTACGAGCAGTACTTC
CASSSDSGGSYEQYF
>.|TRBJ2-1|TRBV11-3|.
TGTGCCAGCAGCTTTGGAAGAAGAAATGAGCAGTTCTTC
CASSFGRRNEQFF
>.|TRBJ2-6|TRBV7-2|.
TGTGCCAGCGGTCCGGGTGGGGCCAACGTCCTGACTTTC
CASGPGGANVLTF
>.|TRBJ1-6|TRBV7-2|few
TGTGCCAGCAGCGTCCGGGGCACTTCACCCCTCCACTTT
CASSVRGTSPLHF
>.|TRBJ1-2|TRBV5-1|.
TGCGCCAGCAGCTCCTGGACAGAGAACTATGGCTACACCTTC
CASSSWTENYGYTF
>.|TRBJ1-5|TRBV18|.
TGTGCCAGCTCACCAGAGCCGGTGGGGTTAGGGAATCAGCCCCAGCATTTT
CASSPEPVGLGNQPQHF
>.|TRBJ1-1|TRBV12-5|.
TGTGCTAGTGGTTTGGTACATGGCGGGAACACTGAAGCTTTCTTT
CASGLVHGGNTEAFF
>.|TRBJ1-2|TRBV29-1|.
TGCAGCGCACCATGGGGGGATGGCTACACCTTC
CSAPWGDGYTF
>TRBD1|TRBJ1-2|TRBV27|.
TGTGCCAGCAGTTTATATGGGACAGGGGGGCACTATGGCTACACCTTC
CASSLYGTGGHYGYTF
>.|TRBJ1-4|TRBV2|.
TGTGCCAGCAGAACAGAGGCAACTAATGAAAAACTGTTTTTT
CASRTEATNEKLFF
>TRBD2|TRBJ2-3|TRBV27|.
TGTGCCAGCAGTCCCAGGACTAGCGGGTCTAGCACAGATACGCAGTATTTT
CASSPRTSGSSTDTQYF
>.|TRBJ2-7|TRBV27|.
TGTGCCAGCAGATACCAAGGGTCTGGGAGCGAGCAGTACTTC
CASRYQGSGSEQYF
>TRBD1|TRBJ2-1|TRBV3-1/TRBV3-2|.
TGTGCCAGCAGCTCCCGGGACAGTTACAATGAGCAGTTCTTC
CASSSRDSYNEQFF
>TRBD1|TRBJ2-2|TRBV5-6|.
TGTGCCAGCAGCGTTACAGGGGTTTTACGCGGGGAGCTGTTTTTT
CASSVTGVLRGELFF